These 6 T cell receptor beta chains were sequenced from one sample in a study of blood T cell repertoires in COVID-19. Profiling relied on immunoSEQ multiplex PCR, and the TCRdb table lists in-frame clones only, not all of them. Here the sample spans some 200,000 clones, around four fifths being singletons. Specimen: PBMCs or T cells enriched from blood (not recorded which). These TCRs come from a middle-aged man who had recovered from COVID-19.

This clone was picked up a small number of times. The rearrangement links TRBV5-1 to TRBJ1-4; D is unclear. Germline V gene sequence: CDR1 SGHRS, CDR2 YFSETQ. V was shortened by 0 bases and J by 3 bases, with 6 bases between the two germline ends. This CDR3 is built from 14 residues. CDR3 sequence: CASSLGQSNEKLFF. CDR3 in DNA: TGCGCCAGCAGCTTGGGGCAGTCTAATGAAAAACTGTTTTTT.

The chain combines TRBV12-3 or TRBV12-4 with TRBJ2-7; D is possibly TRBD2 (5 bases). The V and J ends lost 1 base and 7 bases respectively, with 11 bases between them. This CDR3 has 13 residues. The CDR3 reads CASSLVPRGEQYF. The CDR3 DNA sequence: TGTGCCAGCAGTTTAGTACCTCGCGGGGAGCAGTACTTC.

The chain combines TRBV28 with TRBJ1-2; possible D gene TRBD1, 6 bases. The germline V and J ends were trimmed by 5 bases and 4 bases, with 8 bases remaining between them. Germline-derived CDR1 and CDR2 are MDHEN and SYDVKM. The CDR3 spans 12 residues. The CDR3 loop is CASSGGLYGYTF. CDR3 coding DNA: TGTGCCAGCAGTGGGGGCCTCTATGGCTACACCTTC.

The genes are TRBV27 and TRBJ2-1; unclear D gene. Trimming removed 2 bases from V and 0 bases from J, with 11 bases in between. From germline, CDR1 is MNHEY and CDR2 SMNVEV (reference sequence). The CDR3 runs 16 residues. CDR3 coding DNA: TGTGCCAGCAGTTTAAGGTCGGCGGACTCCTACAATGAGCAGTTCTTC. This codes for CASSLRSADSYNEQFF.

The chain links TRBV28 to TRBJ2-7; D perhaps matches TRBD1 (5 bases). CDR3 length: 14 amino acids. The germline V and J ends were trimmed by 3 bases and 3 bases, with 12 bases remaining between them. Per the germline V gene, CDR1 is MDHEN and CDR2 is SYDVKM. This CDR3 is CASSLGQGDYEQYF. The CDR3 DNA is TGTGCCAGCAGTTTGGGTCAGGGTGACTACGAGCAGTACTTC.

V gene TRBV29-1 combines with J gene TRBJ1-1; no reliable D call. Germline V CDR1 and CDR2: SQVTM, ANQGSEA. The V end was cut by 5 bases, the J end by 1 base, with 5 bases between. The CDR3 has 11 residues. The CDR3, as DNA: TGCAGCGTTAAGCCGAACACTGAAGCTTTCTTT. Amino acid sequence: CSVKPNTEAFF.